What follows describes a single TCR beta chain. This clonotype was seen ten or more times. Its antigen remains unidentified. The sample holds no much larger clone one base away, and base qualities are not on file. This sample is part of a study of CD8 T cells in ankylosing spondylitis (dated by TCRdb to the late 2010s). About the full investigation: The study set out to find disease-linked TCR variants by profiling T cell receptor beta repertoires in ankylosing spondylitis patients and healthy donors. The full study cohort comprised 25 or so ankylosing spondylitis patients and roughly 100 healthy donors. Peripheral blood was sampled, and synovial fluid was also collected from ankylosing spondylitis patients. Paper-wide results and their limitations: The disease-linked clones showed a CD8+ phenotype and occurred at relatively low frequencies in peripheral blood. Blood from ankylosing spondylitis patients appeared to be characterized by a TCR beta motif composed of eight highly homologous amino acid variants. Some motif variants had previously been reported in the synovial fluid and blood of reactive arthritis patients, which suggests shared mechanisms of disease initiation. The disease-linked clones were reported to be significantly enriched in matched synovial fluid samples from ankylosing spondylitis patients.

V and J lose 4 bases and 7 bases, and a span of 16 bases separates them. The germline V gene gives CDR1 as SGHTA and CDR2 as FQGTGA. The CDR3 starts with the cysteine, ends with the phenylalanine, and has 14 residues. Of the read, only the CDR3 DNA is kept; its 42 bases are in frame from base 1. Reads for this sample came from an Illumina HiSeq 2500. TCR beta libraries were prepared by quantitative 5'-RACE with molecular barcodes. Turning to the authors' computational methods: A new computational method, built on a probabilistic model of VDJ rearrangement, was used to identify disease-linked TCR variants. TCRdb reanalyzed the raw reads on its own, using fastp at Q25 for trimming and MiXCR for clone calling, and kept in-frame beta chains. When rows share a CDR3 protein, they turn into one entry using the most common DNA and genes. The V and J calls, along with clone size, are taken from TCRdb and not from the paper's own processing. This sample has more than 650,000 distinct CDR3 sequences in its table, and 10% to 15% of those were observed once. Jointly, the top ten make up about 0.5% of the sample.

The sequencing sample was made of blood, either unsorted or a sorted T cell fraction (not recorded which). The TCR sequence derives from a male donor with ankylosing spondylitis. This receptor chain uses TRBV7-3 and TRBJ1-2, and possibly TRBD1, on 5 matching bases. The DNA reads TGTGCCAGCAGCTCCGGGACGGCTTCTACTGGCTACACCTTC. Translation gives CASSSGTASTGYTF.